Below, 21 T cell receptor beta chains from the same sample are listed, as sequenced in a study of blood T cell repertoires in COVID-19. Repertoires were generated with immunoSEQ multiplex PCR, while TCRdb's copy carries only in-frame clones and drops some. Of around 130,000 clones in the sample, approximately 90% are singletons; the top ten hold roughly 9.6%. Material for sequencing was peripheral blood. The receptors come from a woman older than 75 with acute or convalescent COVID-19.

This chain joins TRBV7-3 and TRBJ2-1; 7 positions agree with TRBD2. V trimming: 5 bases; J trimming: 4 bases; junction bases outside the gene matches: 2. CDR3 length: 13 residues. Germline lookup yields CDR1 SGHTA and CDR2 FQGTGA. The CDR3 loop reads CASSPAGYNEQFF. The CDR3 DNA follows: TGTGCCAGCAGCCCAGCGGGATACAATGAGCAGTTCTTC.

This clone came up a few times. The chain combines TRBV7-3 with TRBJ1-2; D remains ambiguous. The CDR3 consists of 12 residues. Per germline, CDR1 SGHTA and CDR2 FQGTGA. The V end lost 5 bases, the J end lost 4 bases, and 8 bases lay between the germline ends. For the CDR3, the DNA is TGTGCCAGCAGCCTAAACAGCTATGGCTACACCTTC. Protein sequence: CASSLNSYGYTF. The full variable domain, with the rest looked up from reference TRBV7-3 and TRBJ1-2, is GAGVSQTPSNKVTEKGKYVELRCDPISGHTALYWYRQSLGQGPEFLIYFQGTGAADDSGLPNDRFFAVRPEGSVSTLKIQRTERGDSAVYLCASSLNSYGYTFGSGTRLTVV.

The chain couples TRBV6-6 to TRBJ2-3; weak D call: TRBD2 (6 bases). The CDR3 length is 13 residues. The V end lost 2 bases, the J end lost 4 bases, and 7 bases lay between the germline ends. Germline V lookup: CDR1 MNHNY, CDR2 SVGAGI (reference sequence). The CDR3 bases are TGTGCCAGCAGTTACCCGGGGGCAGATACGCAGTATTTT. It encodes CASSYPGADTQYF.

The chain uses TRBV7-2 and TRBJ2-5, with TRBD1 as a possible D gene (7 bases). Trimming shortened V by 8 bases and J by 7 bases, and 29 bases separated the two germline ends. Germline V gene sequence: CDR1 SGHTA, CDR2 FQGNSA. CDR3 length equals 17 residues. The CDR3 region has the DNA TGTGCCAGCGGGGGGTCGGACAGGATACACTTCGGTTTGACCCAGTACTTC. Translating gives CASGGSDRIHFGLTQYF.

V is TRBV6-1 and J is TRBJ1-2; D possibly corresponds to TRBD1 (6 bases). Trimming took off 0 bases at V and 8 bases at J, with 13 bases between the two ends. The CDR3 is 14 residues long. Germline values: CDR1 MNHNS, CDR2 SASEGT. The CDR3 spells CASSEALWQGGYTF. In DNA form, the CDR3 reads TGTGCCAGCAGTGAAGCGCTCTGGCAGGGGGGCTACACCTTC.

This clone was seen a few times. V is TRBV3-1 (or the pseudogene TRBV3-2) and J is TRBJ1-2; 9 bases line up with TRBD1. This CDR3 is built from 12 residues. Germline assignment: CDR1 LGHDT and CDR2 YNNKEL (reference sequence). J lost 8 bases, V lost 5 bases, and 3 bases had no gene match. The CDR3: CASSTGGSGYTF. The CDR3 DNA follows: TGTGCCAGCAGCACAGGGGGCTCCGGCTACACCTTC.

The rearrangement links TRBV4-1 to TRBJ1-2; D not certain. The V and J ends lost 0 bases and 7 bases respectively, with 12 bases between them. Germline CDR1 reads MGHRA; CDR2 reads YSYEKL. The CDR3 spans 14 residues. Written as DNA, the CDR3 is TGCGCCAGCAGCCAAGAACGGCGGGCGCGTGGCTACACCTTC. Protein sequence: CASSQERRARGYTF.

This rearrangement joins TRBV6-4 to TRBJ1-1; 9 nucleotides match TRBD1. The CDR3 sequence is 13 residues long. Trimming removed 9 bases from V and 4 bases from J; junction bases left unmatched: 6. Germline V gene data show CDR1 as MRHNA and CDR2 as SNTAGT. For the CDR3, the DNA is TGTGCCAGGACACAGGGGGCCTGCACTGAAGCTTTCTTT. Encoded protein: CARTQGACTEAFF.

This rearrangement joins TRBV7-9 to TRBJ1-2; TRBD1 might be the D (6 bases). The CDR3 is 14 amino acids. From germline, CDR1 is SEHNR and CDR2 FQNEAQ (reference sequence). The V and J ends lost 5 bases and 7 bases respectively, with 17 bases between them. The chain's CDR3 is CASSPPFTGTGYTF. The CDR3 DNA reads TGTGCCAGCAGCCCACCATTTACAGGGACTGGCTACACCTTC.

The chain carries TRBV7-2 and TRBJ1-2, with D tentatively TRBD1 (6 bases). CDR3 length equals 14 residues. Germline V gives CDR1 SGHTA, CDR2 FQGNSA. Between the trimmed V and J ends, which lost 1 base and 5 bases, there was a span of 11 bases. DNA for the CDR3: TGTGCCAGCAGCTTAGTCAACAGGGATTATGGCTACACCTTC. Residues: CASSLVNRDYGYTF.

The chain links TRBV5-1 to TRBJ1-1; tentatively, D is TRBD1 (5 bases). Trimming cost V 4 bases and J 5 bases, with 15 bases left between them. The CDR3 spans 14 residues. Germline assignment: CDR1 SGHRS and CDR2 YFSETQ. The CDR3 loop is CASSEALRGTEAFF. CDR3 bases: TGCGCCAGCAGCGAAGCGTTACGGGGGACTGAAGCTTTCTTT.

This chain uses TRBV5-1 with TRBJ2-2; 10 bases are a match to TRBD2. Trimming at V came to 4 bases and at J to 1 base, leaving 4 bases not matched to a gene. The CDR3 sequence is 16 residues long. CDR1 and CDR2 from the germline V gene are SGHRS and YFSETQ. CDR3 coding DNA: TGCGCCAGCAGCCTATCTAGCGGGGGGAACACCGGGGAGCTGTTTTTT. Encoded protein: CASSLSSGGNTGELFF.

The chain has TRBV5-8 and TRBJ1-2, with D possibly TRBD1 on 5 matching bases. Trimming removed 4 bases from V and 6 bases from J, with 13 bases in between. The CDR3 runs 13 residues. The V gene's germline CDR1 is SGHTS and CDR2 YDEGEE. DNA of the CDR3: TGTGCCAGCAGCCTACAGGATCTCCATGGCTACACCTTC. Translation gives CASSLQDLHGYTF. Complete variable domain (other parts from reference TRBV5-8 and TRBJ1-2): EAGVTQSPTHLIKTRGQQATLRCSPISGHTSVYWYQQALGLGLQFLLWYDEGEERNRGNFPPRFSGRQFPNYSSELNVNALELEDSALYLCASSLQDLHGYTFGSGTRLTVV.

The chain combines TRBV5-1 with TRBJ2-5, with 9 bases that match TRBD1. Germline V gives CDR1 SGHRS, CDR2 YFSETQ. V lost 3 bases to trimming and J lost 5 bases; unmatched junction nucleotides: 5. The CDR3 consists of 14 residues. CDR3 amino acids: CASSSGTGSETQYF. DNA of the CDR3: TGCGCCAGCAGCTCCGGGACAGGGTCGGAGACCCAGTACTTC. Looking up the rest from reference TRBV5-1 and TRBJ2-5 gives the full variable domain: KAGVTQTPRYLIKTRGQQVTLSCSPISGHRSVSWYQQTPGQGLQFLFEYFSETQRNKGNFPGRFSGRQFSNSRSEMNVSTLELGDSALYLCASSSGTGSETQYFGPGTRLLVL.

The gene calls are TRBV4-1 and TRBJ1-5; D is perhaps TRBD1 (5 bases). Germline loops: CDR1 MGHRA, CDR2 YSYEKL. This CDR3 comprises 16 residues. Trimming left V 0 bases short and J 3 bases short, with 12 bases between. The CDR3 DNA reads TGCGCCAGCAGCCAAGAGGCAGGGTCGGACAATCAGCCCCAGCATTTT. Its translation: CASSQEAGSDNQPQHF.

V is TRBV9 and J is TRBJ2-2; TRBD2 is a possible D gene (5 bases). CDR3 length: 14 amino acids. From germline, CDR1 is SGDLS and CDR2 YYNGEE. V dropped 4 bases and J dropped 7 bases, with 14 bases sitting between them. Here the CDR3 DNA reads TGTGCCAGCAGCTGGACGGGCCGGGGCGGGGAGCTGTTTTTT. It specifies CASSWTGRGGELFF. Full variable domain (rest looked up from reference TRBV9 and TRBJ2-2): DSGVTQTPKHLITATGQRVTLRCSPRSGDLSVYWYQQSLDQGLQFLIQYYNGEERAKGNILERFSAQQFPDLHSELNLSSLELGDSALYFCASSWTGRGGELFFGEGSRLTVL.

The V and J genes are TRBV11-2 and TRBJ1-4; TRBD1 matches 8 bases. J lost 11 bases, V lost 5 bases, and 4 bases had no gene match. CDR3 size: 12 residues. The V gene's germline CDR1 is SGHAT and CDR2 FQNNGV. CDR3 DNA: TGTGCCAGCAGCCCAGGACAGGGCAAACTGTTTTTT. It is translated as CASSPGQGKLFF. The full variable domain, its missing parts supplied by reference TRBV11-2 and TRBJ1-4, is EAGVAQSPRYKIIEKRQSVAFWCNPISGHATLYWYQQILGQGPKLLIQFQNNGVVDDSQLPKDRFSAERLKGVDSTLKIQPAKLEDSAVYLCASSPGQGKLFFGSGTQLSVL.

This clone came up once. The chain links TRBV5-1 to TRBJ2-5; tentatively, D is TRBD1 (6 bases). There are 14 residues in the CDR3. V was trimmed by 4 bases and J by 1 base, leaving 11 bases between them. The germline CDR1 and CDR2 sequences are SGHRS and YFSETQ. CDR3 protein: CASSRTASQETQYF. The CDR3 DNA is TGCGCCAGCAGCCGGACAGCTTCCCAAGAGACCCAGTACTTC.

CDR3 sequence: CASSLGAGQGFYEQYF. The CDR3 region has the DNA TGTGCCAGCAGCTTAGGCGCGGGACAGGGGTTCTACGAGCAGTACTTC. The rearrangement uses TRBV7-6 and TRBJ2-7, with 10 bases matching TRBD1. V lost 1 base, J lost 3 bases, and 6 bases stayed unmatched. CDR1 SGHVS and CDR2 FNYEAQ come from the germline V gene. The CDR3 contains 16 residues.

This clone was recorded only once. The rearrangement joins TRBV6-6 to TRBJ1-5; the match to TRBD1 covers 11 bases. The CDR3 is 15 residues long. Looked up from germline, CDR1 is MNHNY and CDR2 is SVGAGI (reference sequence). With V trimmed by 4 bases and J by 6 bases, 5 bases remained unmatched. CDR3 bases: TGTGCCAGCAGTTTCCGGGACAGGGGGGGTCAGCCCCAGCATTTT. It codes for CASSFRDRGGQPQHF.

This rearrangement joins TRBV3-1 (or the pseudogene TRBV3-2) to TRBJ1-4; TRBD1 might be the D (5 bases). The CDR3 runs 19 residues. Between the trimmed V and J ends, which lost 4 bases and 0 bases, there was a span of 21 bases. CDR1 and CDR2 from the germline V gene are LGHDT and YNNKEL (reference sequence). The CDR3 protein is CASSLSPGGAVATNEKLFF. The CDR3 region has the DNA TGTGCCAGCAGCCTTAGCCCAGGTGGGGCGGTGGCAACTAATGAAAAACTGTTTTTT.